This TCR beta chain originates from a study of patients and donors after allogeneic stem cell transplantation (dated by TCRdb to the early 2020s). Trimming removed 5 bases from V and 1 base from J, leaving 11 bases between the germline ends. The CDR3 starts with the cysteine, ends with the phenylalanine, and has 15 residues. The read is trimmed to its CDR3 DNA, 45 bases read in frame from base 1. This clonotype occurred a few times. Its cognate antigen has yet to be identified. Qualities for individual bases were not recorded, and no much larger clone is one base off. Receptor amplification or capture employed RT-PCR. The sequencer was a NextSeq 550. TCRdb trimmed the raw reads at Q25, called clones with MiXCR and kept productive beta chains. Here each entry gathers all rows of one CDR3 protein and keeps the most common genes and DNA. Here the sample has more than 850,000 distinct CDR3 sequences; over 15% occur a single time. The top ten clonotypes cover 5% to 6.5% of the sample.

The TCR originated in a human donor who was either an allogeneic HSCT recipient or a stem cell or donor lymphocyte infusion donor (not recorded which). It is not recorded whose cells these are; they may come from a transplant donor. What was sequenced was blood, either unsorted or a sorted T cell fraction (not recorded which). The rearranged chain carries TRBV12-3 or TRBV12-4 and TRBJ1-4; TRBD1 is possibly the D segment (6 matching bases). The DNA sequence reads TGTGCCAGCAGTCCTATCAGGGGAACTAATGAAAAACTGTTTTTT. Protein translation: CASSPIRGTNEKLFF.